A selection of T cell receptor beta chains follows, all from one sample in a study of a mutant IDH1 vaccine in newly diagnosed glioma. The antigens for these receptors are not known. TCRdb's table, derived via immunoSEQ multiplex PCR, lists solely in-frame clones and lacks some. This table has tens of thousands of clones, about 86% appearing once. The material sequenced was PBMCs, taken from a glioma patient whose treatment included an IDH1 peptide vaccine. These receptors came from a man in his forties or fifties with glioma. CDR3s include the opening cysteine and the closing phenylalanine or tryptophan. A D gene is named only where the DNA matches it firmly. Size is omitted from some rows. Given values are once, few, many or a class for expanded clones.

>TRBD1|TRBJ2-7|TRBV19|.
TGTGCCAGTAGCCGACAGGGGGTTAAAGGCGAGCAGTACTTC
CASSRQGVKGEQYF
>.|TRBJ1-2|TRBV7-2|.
TGTGCCAGCAGCTTAGTTACAGGCCCGAACTATGGCTACACCTTC
CASSLVTGPNYGYTF
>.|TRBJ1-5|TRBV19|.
TGTGCCAGTAGTATAGGATTTATCCGGGCGGACCATTTT
CASSIGFIRADHF
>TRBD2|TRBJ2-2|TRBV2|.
TGTGCCAGCAGTGGACTAGCGGGAGGGGTCGGGGAGCTGTTTTTT
CASSGLAGGVGELFF
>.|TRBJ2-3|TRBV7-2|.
TGTGCCAGCAGGACCGCCGGGACGACTAGCACAGATACGCAGTATTTT
CASRTAGTTSTDTQYF
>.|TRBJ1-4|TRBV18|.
TGTGCCAGCGCAAATAACCCCAGGGCGGCTAATGAAAAACTGTTTTTT
CASANNPRAANEKLFF
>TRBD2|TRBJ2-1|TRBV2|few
TGTGCCAGCAGCCCTGCGGGGAGCGGGGTGTACAATGAGCAGTTCTTC
CASSPAGSGVYNEQFF
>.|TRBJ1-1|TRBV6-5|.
TGTGCCAGCAGTTACGGAGGCACTGAAGCTTTCTTT
CASSYGGTEAFF
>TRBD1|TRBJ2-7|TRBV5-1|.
TGCGCCAGCAGCCTCCAATCCGGGACAGGGGTCAACGAGCAGTACTTC
CASSLQSGTGVNEQYF
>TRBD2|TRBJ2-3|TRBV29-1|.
TGCAGCGTTGTAGGGGGACTAGAGGTGGGTGATACGCAGTATTTT
CSVVGGLEVGDTQYF
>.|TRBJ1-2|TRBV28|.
TGTGCCAGCAGTTCCAACCTTAGGGGAGGGTATGGCTACACCTTC
CASSSNLRGGYGYTF
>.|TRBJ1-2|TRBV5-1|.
TGCGCCAGCAGCTTAACGGGGGAGGATGGCTACACCTTC
CASSLTGEDGYTF
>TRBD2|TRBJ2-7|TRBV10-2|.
TGCGCCAGCAGTGGACTAGCGGAGTCCTACGAGCAGTACTTC
CASSGLAESYEQYF
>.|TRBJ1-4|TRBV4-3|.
TGCGCCAGCAGCCAAGCCGGGGGACGGATTAATGAAAAACTGTTTTTT
CASSQAGGRINEKLFF
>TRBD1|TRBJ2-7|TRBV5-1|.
TGCGCCAGCAGCTTGGCCTTGAAAAGGACAGGGGACGAGCAGTACTTC
CASSLALKRTGDEQYF
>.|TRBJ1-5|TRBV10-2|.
TGCGCCAGCAGAAGCGGAGCTGGGGATCAGCCCCAGCATTTT
CASRSGAGDQPQHF
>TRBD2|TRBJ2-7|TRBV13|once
TGTGCCAGCAGCTTAGTGAGGGACAGGTGGACTAGCGGGAGCCACGAGCAGTACTTC
CASSLVRDRWTSGSHEQYF
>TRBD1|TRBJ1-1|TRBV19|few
TGTGCCAGTAGTGCACAGGGGGCCACTGAAGCTTTCTTT
CASSAQGATEAFF
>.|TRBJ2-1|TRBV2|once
TGTGCCAGCAGCCTCTTACCGGGAAATGGGAATGAGCAGTTCTTC
CASSLLPGNGNEQFF
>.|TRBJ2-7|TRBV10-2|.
TGCGCCAGCAGTGAGAATGGAGGCGAGCAGTACTTC
CASSENGGEQYF
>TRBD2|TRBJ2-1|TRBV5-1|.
TGCGCCAGCAGCCCGGGAGGCGGGAGGGCATACAATGAGCAGTTCTTC
CASSPGGGRAYNEQFF
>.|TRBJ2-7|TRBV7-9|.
TGTGCCAGCAGCCCCCCCGTCGCAGGGAGCTCCTACGAGCAGTACTTC
CASSPPVAGSSYEQYF
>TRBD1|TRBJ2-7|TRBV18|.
TGTGCCAGCTCCGGACTTACATCAGGGGGCGACTACGAGCAGTACTTC
CASSGLTSGGDYEQYF
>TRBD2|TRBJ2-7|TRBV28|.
TGTGCCAGCCGAACCCCCGGGCGGGAGTTGCACTTC
CASRTPGRELHF
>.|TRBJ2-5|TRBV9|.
TGTGCCAGCAGCCCACGAGGCCGAGTAAATAAAGAGACCCAGTACTTC
CASSPRGRVNKETQYF
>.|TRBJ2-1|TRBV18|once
TGTGCCAGCTCACCCGGGACCGAGCAGTTCTTC
CASSPGTEQFF
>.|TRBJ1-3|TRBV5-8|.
TGTGCCAGCAGCTTGGCTGGGAACTCTGGAAACACCATATATTTT
CASSLAGNSGNTIYF
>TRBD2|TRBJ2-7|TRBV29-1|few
TGCAGCGTTGGGCTTGCGGGAGATTGGTCGCGCGAGCAGTACTTC
CSVGLAGDWSREQYF
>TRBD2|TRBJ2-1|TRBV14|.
TGTGCCAGCAGCCAGCGGTGGACTAGCGGCTACAATGAGCAGTTCTTC
CASSQRWTSGYNEQFF
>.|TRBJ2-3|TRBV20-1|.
TGCAGTGCCTCTGATTTAGATACGCAGTATTTT
CSASDLDTQYF
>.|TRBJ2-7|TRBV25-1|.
TGTGCCAGCTCACGGGGTAGATTCCGGGACGAGCAGTACTTC
CASSRGRFRDEQYF
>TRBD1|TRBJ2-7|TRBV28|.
TGTGCCAGCAGTTCACCGGGACAGGGAGCCGAGCAGTACTTC
CASSSPGQGAEQYF
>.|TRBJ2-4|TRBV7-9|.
TGTGCCAGCAGCTTAGGGGCGGGGAACATTCAGTACTTC
CASSLGAGNIQYF
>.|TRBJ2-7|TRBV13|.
TGTGCCAGCAGCCGGTGGGGCAACCTCGCGCAGTACTTC
CASSRWGNLAQYF
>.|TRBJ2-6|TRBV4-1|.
TGCGCCAGCAGCCAAGTTGAGAGGGGCGCTGGGGCCAACGTCCTGACTTTC
CASSQVERGAGANVLTF
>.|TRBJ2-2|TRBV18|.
TGTGCCAGCTCACCACCGGGCGGCACCGGGGAGCTGTTTTTT
CASSPPGGTGELFF
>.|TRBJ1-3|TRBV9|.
TGTGCCAGCTGCCCGGGTGGTGGAAACACCATATATTTT
CASCPGGGNTIYF
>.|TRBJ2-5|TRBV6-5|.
TGTGCCAGCAGTTACTTGGGTTCAGCTTCGGAGACCCAGTACTTC
CASSYLGSASETQYF
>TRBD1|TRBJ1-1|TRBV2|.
TGTGCCAGCAGACCCTGGACAGGGGCTACTGAAGCTTTCTTT
CASRPWTGATEAFF
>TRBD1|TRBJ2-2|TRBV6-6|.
TGTGCCAGCAGTTGGACAGGCTCGAACACCGGGGAGCTGTTTTTT
CASSWTGSNTGELFF
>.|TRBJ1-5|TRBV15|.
TGTGCCACCAGCAGGCTCCTTGCGCCCCAGCATTTT
CATSRLLAPQHF
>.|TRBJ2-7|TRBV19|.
TGTGCCAGTGGGTTGACCCACGAGCAGTACTTC
CASGLTHEQYF
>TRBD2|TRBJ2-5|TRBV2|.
TGTGCCAGCACCGGGAGGAAGGGGTGGGAGACCCAGTACTTC
CASTGRKGWETQYF
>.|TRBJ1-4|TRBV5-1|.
TGCGCCAGCAGTCTGGGGCCAGCTAATGAAAAACTGTTTTTT
CASSLGPANEKLFF
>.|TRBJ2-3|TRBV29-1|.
TGCAGCGTTGAGTCGGGGTCCGGAGATACGCAGTATTTT
CSVESGSGDTQYF
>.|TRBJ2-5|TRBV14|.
TGTGCCAGCAGCCAAGATGTGACAGTACAAGAGACCCAGTACTTC
CASSQDVTVQETQYF
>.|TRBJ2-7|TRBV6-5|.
TGTGCCAGCAGTTATTCGGAACCGACGAGGGGCTACGAGCAGTACTTC
CASSYSEPTRGYEQYF
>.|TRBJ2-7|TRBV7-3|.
TGTGCCAGCAGCGCCAGCTACCCGGGAGAGCAGTACTTC
CASSASYPGEQYF